The clone carrying this TCR beta chain was recorded a few times. Its specificity is unknown. This specimen comes from a study of metastatic and nonmetastatic thyroid tumors. Study background: Comparative analysis of repertoires was undertaken across blood and tumor or nodule tissue obtained from malignant and benign thyroid patients.

Overall study findings and caveats: Malignant thyroid tumors reportedly exceeded benign nodules significantly in TCR beta diversity, with the difference appearing in blood and tumor.

No patient received treatment before thyroid surgery. This CDR3 comprises 12 residues. CDR1 DFQATT and CDR2 SNEGSKA come from the germline V gene (reference sequence). Between the trimmed V and J ends, which lost 5 bases and 5 bases, there was a span of 10 bases. TCRdb ran MiXCR on the PCR reads. The sample records approximately 17,000 clones, around 25% being singletons. The receptor comes from a female donor with papillary thyroid cancer or a benign thyroid nodule (not recorded which). Some clones in this sample may be carry-over from other donors' samples. Sequencing was done on a sample of adjacent normal tissue. This rearrangement joins TRBV20-1 to TRBJ1-5; D uncertain. The CDR3 sequence: CSAGNWDQPQHF. CDR3 coding DNA: TGCAGTGCTGGGAATTGGGATCAGCCCCAGCATTTT.